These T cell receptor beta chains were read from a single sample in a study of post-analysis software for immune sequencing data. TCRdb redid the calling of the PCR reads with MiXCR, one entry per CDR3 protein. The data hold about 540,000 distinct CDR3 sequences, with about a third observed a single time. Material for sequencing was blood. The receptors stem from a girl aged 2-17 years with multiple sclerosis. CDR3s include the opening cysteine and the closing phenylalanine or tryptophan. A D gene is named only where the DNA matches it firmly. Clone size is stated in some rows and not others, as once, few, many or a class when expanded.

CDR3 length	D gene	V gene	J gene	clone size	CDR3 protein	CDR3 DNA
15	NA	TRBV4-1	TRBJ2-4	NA	CASSQLEVAKNIQYF	TGCGCCAGCAGCCAGTTAGAGGTAGCCAAAAACATTCAGTACTTC
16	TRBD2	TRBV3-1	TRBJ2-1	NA	CASSQETSGGYNEQFF	TGTGCCAGCAGCCAAGAGACTAGCGGGGGTTACAATGAGCAGTTCTTC
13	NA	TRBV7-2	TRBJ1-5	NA	CASSLAVGLIPHF	TGTGCCAGCAGCTTAGCCGTCGGGCTGATCCCGCATTTT
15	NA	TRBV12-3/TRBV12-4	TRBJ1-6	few	CASSVRRGNNSPLHF	TGTGCCAGCAGTGTACGACGGGGGAATAATTCACCCCTCCACTTT
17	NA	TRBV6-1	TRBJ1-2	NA	CASSEAPRGEAAYGYTF	TGTGCCAGCAGTGAAGCCCCTAGGGGGGAGGCGGCCTATGGCTACACCTTC
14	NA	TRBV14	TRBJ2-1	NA	CASSHIGGRNEQFF	TGTGCCAGCAGCCACATAGGAGGGCGTAATGAGCAGTTCTTC
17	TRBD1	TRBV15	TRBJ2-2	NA	CATSRDLETGTTGELFF	TGTGCCACCAGCAGAGATCTGGAGACAGGGACCACCGGGGAGCTGTTTTTT
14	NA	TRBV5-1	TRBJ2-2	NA	CASSLAAATGELFF	TGCGCCAGCAGCTTGGCTGCGGCCACCGGGGAGCTGTTTTTT
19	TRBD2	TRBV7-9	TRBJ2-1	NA	CASSLAASGVYGGDNEQFF	TGTGCCAGCAGCTTAGCTGCTAGCGGGGTATATGGGGGAGACAATGAGCAGTTCTTC
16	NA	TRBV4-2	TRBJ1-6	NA	CASSQDITVNNSPLHF	TGTGCCAGCAGCCAAGATATAACGGTTAATAATTCACCCCTCCACTTT
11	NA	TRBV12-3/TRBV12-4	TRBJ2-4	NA	CAIGTLSIQYF	TGTGCCATAGGGACCCTAAGCATTCAGTACTTC
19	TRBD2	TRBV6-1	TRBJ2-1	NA	CASTLSHFGGAGRRNEQFF	TGTGCCAGCACCCTTTCCCATTTCGGGGGGGCCGGTCGGCGAAATGAGCAGTTCTTC
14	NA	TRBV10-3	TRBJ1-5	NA	CAIGRERNNQPQHF	TGTGCCATCGGTAGGGAAAGAAACAATCAGCCCCAGCATTTT
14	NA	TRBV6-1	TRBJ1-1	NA	CASSESGRNTEAFF	TGTGCCAGCAGTGAATCGGGGAGGAACACTGAAGCTTTCTTT
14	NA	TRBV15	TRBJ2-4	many	CATGGGGTENIQYF	TGTGCCACCGGGGGAGGAGGGACTGAAAACATTCAGTACTTC
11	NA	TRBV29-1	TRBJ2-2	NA	CSGVEAGELFF	TGCAGCGGGGTGGAGGCCGGGGAGCTGTTTTTT
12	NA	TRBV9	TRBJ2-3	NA	CASSDRGDTQYF	TGTGCCAGCAGCGACAGAGGAGATACGCAGTATTTT
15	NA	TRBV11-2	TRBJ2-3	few	CASRSGFIGRDTQYF	TGTGCCAGTCGGAGTGGATTTATCGGGAGAGATACGCAGTATTTT
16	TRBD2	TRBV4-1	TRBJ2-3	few	CASSQGDGGFTDTQYF	TGCGCCAGCAGCCAAGGGGACGGGGGGTTCACAGATACGCAGTATTTT
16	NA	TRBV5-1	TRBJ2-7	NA	CASRGVTGLSSYEQYF	TGCGCCAGCAGGGGAGTAACAGGGTTAAGCTCCTACGAGCAGTACTTC
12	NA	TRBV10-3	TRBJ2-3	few	CAISELADTQYF	TGTGCCATCAGTGAGCTAGCAGATACGCAGTATTTT
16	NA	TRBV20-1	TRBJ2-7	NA	CSARSGGWDTGYEQYF	TGCAGTGCTAGGTCCGGGGGCTGGGACACGGGCTACGAGCAGTACTTC